Following are 20 T cell receptor beta chains from one sample sequenced in a study of blood T cell repertoires in COVID-19. Here immunoSEQ multiplex PCR was the method, and the copy in TCRdb shows in-frame clones only, minus some. Among 270,000 or so clones, around 87% were seen once, and the ten largest hold about 2%. Sample: peripheral blood. The receptors derive from a woman aged 60-75 years with COVID-19, enrolled during active disease.

The chain is built from TRBV5-1 and TRBJ1-6; TRBD1 matches at 8 bases. Germline CDR1 and CDR2: SGHRS and YFSETQ. This CDR3 is 15 amino acids long. V was clipped by 4 bases and J by 8 bases; unmatched bases: 8. The CDR3 DNA is TGCGCCAGCAGCCCCTACGGACAGGGTGATTCACCCCTCCACTTT. This codes for CASSPYGQGDSPLHF.

This chain links TRBV30 with TRBJ1-4, with D possibly TRBD1 on 5 matching bases. Trimming took off 4 bases at V and 0 bases at J, with 12 bases between the two ends. Germline V gives CDR1 GTSNPN, CDR2 SVGIG (reference sequence). CDR3 size: 15 residues. The CDR3 protein is CAWNFGTATNEKLFF. DNA of the CDR3: TGTGCCTGGAACTTCGGGACTGCAACTAATGAAAAACTGTTTTTT. The whole variable domain, remainder taken from reference TRBV30 and TRBJ1-4, is SQTIHQWPATLVQPVGSPLSLECTVEGTSNPNLYWYRQAAGRGLQLLFYSVGIGQISSEVPQNLSASRPQDRQFILSSKKLLLSDSGFYLCAWNFGTATNEKLFFGSGTQLSVL.

V and J are TRBV10-2 and TRBJ2-7; possible D gene TRBD1, 6 bases. The CDR3 is 14 residues long. The germline V and J ends were trimmed by 8 bases and 2 bases, with 16 bases remaining between them. The germline V gene has CDR1 WSHSY and CDR2 SAAADI. The CDR3 protein is CASRQTGSTYEQYF. The CDR3 region has the DNA TGCGCCAGCCGGCAGACAGGTTCTACCTACGAGCAGTACTTC.

This clone was observed once. The chain is built from TRBV6-4 and TRBJ2-1; 8 bases agree with TRBD2. Trimming cost V 0 bases and J 3 bases; bases outside gene matches: 4. The germline CDR1 and CDR2 sequences are MRHNA and SNTAGT. This CDR3 contains 16 residues. CDR3 sequence: CASSDSFSGGYNEQFF. The DNA for the CDR3 is TGTGCCAGCAGTGACTCGTTCAGCGGGGGCTACAATGAGCAGTTCTTC.

This sequence joins TRBV23-1 and TRBJ1-4; 9 nucleotides match TRBD1. Being an ORF, TRBV23-1 has a function that is uncertain. With 6 bases clipped from V and 7 bases from J, the junction kept 9 bases outside the gene matches. This CDR3 contains 15 residues. CDR3 sequence: CASRQVGQGSEKLFF. The CDR3, as DNA: TGCGCCAGCAGGCAAGTGGGACAGGGAAGTGAAAAACTGTTTTTT.

This clone has just one count. The J gene is TRBJ2-3, the V gene TRBV5-4; D ambiguous. This CDR3 is built from 14 residues. Germline V lookup: CDR1 SGHNT, CDR2 YYREEE (reference sequence). Trimming took off 0 bases at V and 2 bases at J, with 7 bases between the two ends. CDR3 sequence reads: CASSLGLNTDTQYF. As DNA, the CDR3 is TGTGCCAGCAGCTTGGGGCTCAACACAGATACGCAGTATTTT.

This rearrangement joins TRBV19 to TRBJ2-6; 7 nucleotides line up with TRBD1. Unmatched junction bases numbered 2, after V lost 5 bases and J lost 4 bases. Germline CDR1 reads LNHDA; CDR2 reads SQIVND (reference sequence). The length of the CDR3 is 14 residues. The CDR3 nucleotides are TGTGCCAGTAGTGAGACAGGGGGGGCCAACGTCCTGACTTTC. It codes for CASSETGGANVLTF.

The V and J genes are TRBV6-5 and TRBJ1-5, with D unclear. Between the trimmed V and J ends, which lost 8 bases and 4 bases, there was a span of 15 bases. The CDR3 loop spans 14 amino acids. Per the germline V gene, CDR1 is MNHEY and CDR2 is SVGAGI. The CDR3 region is CASVLSGGNQPQHF. Written as DNA, the CDR3 is TGTGCCAGCGTCTTAAGTGGCGGTAATCAGCCCCAGCATTTT.

This clone was counted once. The chain combines TRBV6-5 with TRBJ1-5, with D possibly TRBD1 on 5 matching bases. Trimming stripped 5 bases from V and 6 bases from J, with 11 bases between. This CDR3 contains 13 residues. The V gene's germline CDR1 is MNHEY and CDR2 SVGAGI. The CDR3 is CASSRQGSQPQHF. CDR3 nucleotides: TGTGCCAGCAGTCGGCAGGGTTCTCAGCCCCAGCATTTT.

The sample holds one count of this clone. The chain combines TRBV24-1 with TRBJ2-1; 8 nucleotides agree with TRBD2. Germline loops: CDR1 KGHDR, CDR2 SFDVKD. V shed 3 bases and J 7 bases; nucleotides not matched to a gene: 7. There are 15 residues in the CDR3. The CDR3 loop is CATSDGGGLRNEQFF. The CDR3 DNA reads TGTGCCACCAGTGATGGCGGGGGGCTTCGTAATGAGCAGTTCTTC.

The V gene is TRBV6-1, the J gene TRBJ1-6; D gene ambiguous. The length of the CDR3 is 16 residues. V was trimmed by 3 bases and J by 0 bases, leaving 9 bases between them. CDR1 and CDR2 from the germline V gene are MNHNS and SASEGT. CDR3 sequence reads: CASSDRRVSYNSPLHF. The CDR3 DNA reads TGTGCCAGCAGTGACAGGAGGGTCTCCTATAATTCACCCCTCCACTTT.

The chain carries TRBV6-5 and TRBJ2-5; D may be TRBD2 (6 bases). Germline loops: CDR1 MNHEY, CDR2 SVGAGI. V gave up 6 bases and J gave up 2 bases, with 13 bases separating them. The CDR3 has 14 residues. The CDR3 DNA sequence: TGTGCCAGCAGACGGGAGTACCCGCAAGAGACCCAGTACTTC. Protein: CASRREYPQETQYF.

Concerning this clone: Relative to the germline gene, one junction end is altered; a read error may explain this. The rearrangement joins TRBV7-2 to TRBJ2-5, with 9 bases lining up with TRBD1. This CDR3 region has 12 residues. Germline-derived CDR1 and CDR2 are SGHTA and FQGNSA. The CDR3 region is CASSLEVGQGDF. CDR3 nucleotide sequence: TGTGCCAGCAGCTTAGAGGTGGGACAGGGCGACTTC.

This clone was seen only a few times. This sample includes further DNA sequences coding for the same CDR3. The genes are TRBV7-9 and TRBJ1-2; 8 bases align to TRBD1. V was pared by 3 bases and J by 4 bases, with 1 base of the junction left unmatched. Germline V gene lookup returns CDR1 SEHNR and CDR2 FQNEAQ (reference sequence). This CDR3 region has 13 residues. CDR3 coding DNA: TGTGCCAGCAGCTTTGGACAGGGCTATGGCTACACCTTC. This gives the protein CASSFGQGYGYTF.

This clone was recorded only once. The chain recombines TRBV28 with TRBJ1-5; no definite D call. The V and J ends lost 2 bases and 7 bases respectively, with 6 bases between them. The CDR3 has 12 residues. Germline assignment: CDR1 MDHEN and CDR2 SYDVKM. The CDR3 DNA reads TGTGCCAGCAGTTTAGGAGGACAGCCCCAGCATTTT. Translating it yields CASSLGGQPQHF.

The chain links TRBV7-2 to TRBJ1-5; D remains unclear. The germline gives CDR1 SGHTA, CDR2 FQGNSA. Trimming removed 1 base from V and 1 base from J, with 5 bases in between. The CDR3 consists of 14 residues. This CDR3 is CASSLGRSNQPQHF. CDR3 in DNA: TGTGCCAGCAGCTTAGGGAGGAGCAATCAGCCCCAGCATTTT.

The chain combines TRBV19 with TRBJ1-2; D remains unclear. Trimming pared 7 bases from V and 5 bases from J, leaving 20 bases between. The V gene's germline CDR1 is LNHDA and CDR2 SQIVND (reference sequence). The CDR3 has 15 residues. CDR3 sequence reads: CASNPFSRLKYGYTF. In DNA form, the CDR3 reads TGTGCCAGTAACCCCTTTTCTCGACTTAAATATGGCTACACCTTC.

The chain joins TRBV9 to TRBJ2-1; D perhaps matches TRBD2 (6 bases). This CDR3 is 13 amino acids long. Deletions cut 0 bases from V and 10 bases from J, with 11 bases between. Germline CDR1 and CDR2: SGDLS and YYNGEE. CDR3 loop: CASSVEPGGEQFF. In DNA form, the CDR3 reads TGTGCCAGCAGCGTAGAACCCGGAGGGGAGCAGTTCTTC. The full variable domain, with the rest looked up from reference TRBV9 and TRBJ2-1, is DSGVTQTPKHLITATGQRVTLRCSPRSGDLSVYWYQQSLDQGLQFLIQYYNGEERAKGNILERFSAQQFPDLHSELNLSSLELGDSALYFCASSVEPGGEQFFGPGTRLTVL.

This clone has just one count. The rearrangement links TRBV4-3 to TRBJ2-3; 7 nucleotides match TRBD2. Trimming at V came to 4 bases and at J to 1 base, leaving 8 bases not matched to a gene. Germline-derived CDR1 and CDR2 are LGHNA and YSLEER. The CDR3 runs 16 residues. This chain's CDR3 is CASSPGEGLGTDTQYF. The CDR3, as DNA: TGCGCCAGCAGCCCCGGGGAGGGGCTTGGCACAGATACGCAGTATTTT.

V is TRBV18 and J is TRBJ2-1; no clear D. Germline-derived CDR1 and CDR2 are KGHSH and LQKENI. The CDR3 is 12 amino acids. The ends were cut back, 3 bases at V and 8 bases at J, with 8 bases in the middle. CDR3 sequence: CASSPHWYEQFF. CDR3 nucleotide sequence: TGTGCCAGCTCACCGCACTGGTATGAGCAGTTCTTC.